A single sample is the source of the 23 T cell receptor beta chains below, sequenced in a study of OX40 agonist ivuxolimab in advanced cancers. Generated by immunoSEQ multiplex PCR, the TCRdb table keeps only in-frame clones and is missing some. The sample has 100,000 or so clones, approximately 90% seen once. The sample consisted of CD4+ or CD8+ T cells sorted from blood, taken in a trial of the OX40 agonist ivuxolimab. Receptors originate from an adult with an advanced solid tumor such as melanoma, head and neck, liver or kidney cancer.

In this sample, this clone turned up a few times. This rearrangement joins TRBV18 to TRBJ2-7; 7 bases are a match to TRBD2. Germline V CDR1 and CDR2: KGHSH, LQKENI. The CDR3 runs to 15 residues. The ends lost 4 bases at V and 0 bases at J; junction bases unmatched: 6. The DNA for the CDR3 is TGTGCCAGCTCACGGGCGGGAGAGAGCTCCTACGAGCAGTACTTC. It encodes CASSRAGESSYEQYF.

As to this clone: At the DNA level, this CDR3 is encoded by other sequences in the same sample as well. The V gene is TRBV30, the J gene TRBJ2-7; possibly TRBD1 or TRBD2 for D (5 bases each). Deletions cut 0 bases from V and 2 bases from J, with 14 bases between. The germline gives CDR1 GTSNPN, CDR2 SVGIG (reference sequence). The CDR3 covers 15 residues. The CDR3, as DNA: TGTGCCTGGAGTGTACTTGACAGAGGGACCTACGAGCAGTACTTC. Encoded protein: CAWSVLDRGTYEQYF.

The chain is built from TRBV19 and TRBJ2-7, with 10 nucleotides matching TRBD1. Germline assignment: CDR1 LNHDA and CDR2 SQIVND (reference sequence). This CDR3 has 13 amino acids. V was pared by 5 bases and J by 6 bases, with 4 bases of the junction left unmatched. The CDR3 loop reads CASSDRGLGEQYF. Here the CDR3 DNA reads TGTGCCAGTAGTGACAGGGGGCTGGGCGAGCAGTACTTC.

The chain has TRBV30 and TRBJ1-2; 9 bases align to TRBD1. This CDR3 is 12 amino acids long. The J segment lost 5 bases and the V segment lost 5 bases, leaving 3 bases of the junction unmatched. The V gene's germline CDR1 is GTSNPN and CDR2 SVGIG (reference sequence). The CDR3, as DNA: TGTGCCTGGCAACAGGGGGCTTATGGCTACACCTTC. Its protein is CAWQQGAYGYTF.

The chain joins TRBV4-3 to TRBJ1-5; D not certain. Germline V gene lookup returns CDR1 LGHNA and CDR2 YSLEER. The CDR3 contains 15 residues. Trimming stripped 0 bases from V and 1 base from J, with 7 bases between. CDR3 sequence (DNA): TGCGCCAGCAGCCAAGAACTGTACAGCAATCAGCCCCAGCATTTT. Translating it yields CASSQELYSNQPQHF.

The CDR3 here is CASSKRTGAGIGTVAKNIQYF. The CDR3 bases are TGTGCCAGCAGCAAAAGGACCGGGGCCGGGATCGGGACAGTAGCCAAAAACATTCAGTACTTC. The chain links TRBV21-1 to TRBJ2-4; the DNA was not compared with TRBD1, the D call given in the table. TRBV21-1 is classified as a pseudogene. This CDR3 is 21 amino acids long.

Only a few counts were recorded for this clone. The V call is TRBV19, the J call TRBJ2-7; D gene ambiguous. This CDR3 comprises 14 residues. Germline lookup yields CDR1 LNHDA and CDR2 SQIVND (reference sequence). The germline V and J ends were trimmed by 5 bases and 0 bases, with 11 bases remaining between them. This CDR3 reads CASSRTDPSYEQYF. The CDR3 nucleotides are TGTGCCAGTAGTCGGACCGACCCCTCCTACGAGCAGTACTTC.

The V and J genes are TRBV7-2 and TRBJ2-2, with TRBD1 identical over 7 bases. Germline-derived CDR1 and CDR2 are SGHTA and FQGNSA. V was pared by 5 bases and J by 0 bases, with 3 bases of the junction left unmatched. This CDR3 region has 15 residues. For the CDR3, the DNA is TGTGCCAGCAGCAGAGGGACAGCGAACACCGGGGAGCTGTTTTTT. It encodes CASSRGTANTGELFF.

This clone showed up just once. V usage is TRBV9 and J usage is TRBJ2-7; 12 bases line up with TRBD1. Germline trimming cut 4 bases from V and 5 bases from J; bases unmatched to any gene: 10. CDR3 size: 16 residues. Per the germline V gene, CDR1 is SGDLS and CDR2 is YYNGEE. This chain's CDR3 is CASSPASGTGGHEQYF. The CDR3 DNA reads TGTGCCAGCAGCCCTGCTAGCGGGACAGGGGGCCACGAGCAGTACTTC.

This clone has only a few counts. The chain couples TRBV4-1 to TRBJ2-4; 9 bases line up with TRBD2. J was trimmed by 6 bases and V by 1 base; bases with no gene match: 4. Germline V gene data show CDR1 as MGHRA and CDR2 as YSYEKL. CDR3 size: 15 residues. The CDR3 reads CASSQGFSGRNIQYF. CDR3 coding DNA: TGCGCCAGCAGCCAAGGGTTTAGCGGGAGAAACATTCAGTACTTC.

J is TRBJ2-3 and V is TRBV10-3; unclear D gene. The germline V gene encodes CDR1 ENHRY and CDR2 SYGVKD. The CDR3 loop spans 15 amino acids. The ends were cut back, 7 bases at V and 2 bases at J, with 16 bases in the middle. CDR3 in DNA: TGTGCCATCATACTCCTTCCGGGCCACACAGATACGCAGTATTTT. It translates to CAIILLPGHTDTQYF.

As DNA, the CDR3 is TGTGCCAGCAGCGAGGCCACCTTTAGGGACGAGCAGTACTTC. Its translation is CASSEATFRDEQYF. This chain connects TRBV28 to TRBJ2-7; D uncertain. V shed 6 bases and J shed 5 bases, with 17 bases lying between them. The CDR3 is 14 amino acids. CDR1 is MDHEN and CDR2 is SYDVKM in the germline V gene.

The J gene is TRBJ1-2, the V gene TRBV28, with D maybe TRBD1 (6 bases). Deletions cut 5 bases from V and 6 bases from J, with 10 bases between. This CDR3 is 12 amino acids long. Germline assignment: CDR1 MDHEN and CDR2 SYDVKM. As DNA, the CDR3 is TGTGCCAGCAGTATGCGGACAGATGGCTACACCTTC. Its protein is CASSMRTDGYTF.

The chain uses TRBV7-2 and TRBJ1-2, with a tentative D call TRBD1 (6 bases). The CDR3 runs to 15 residues. Per germline, CDR1 SGHTA and CDR2 FQGNSA. V lost 6 bases and J lost 7, with 21 bases in between. This CDR3 reads CASSLYTPGEVGYTF. DNA for the CDR3: TGTGCCAGCAGTTTATACACCCCAGGGGAGGTTGGCTACACCTTC. Drawing the rest from reference TRBV7-2 and TRBJ1-2, the complete variable domain is GAGVSQSPSNKVTEKGKDVELRCDPISGHTALYWYRQSLGQGLEFLIYFQGNSAPDKSGLPSDRFSAERTGGSVSTLTIQRTQQEDSAVYLCASSLYTPGEVGYTFGSGTRLTVV.

This chain connects TRBV28 to TRBJ1-5, with a weak D call TRBD1 (5 bases). The CDR3 totals 15 residues. With 3 bases removed from V and 4 bases from J, the gap between germline ends came to 13 bases. CDR1 is MDHEN, CDR2 SYDVKM, per germline. CDR3 protein: CASSFAREWNQPQHF. In DNA form, the CDR3 reads TGTGCCAGCAGTTTCGCCAGGGAATGGAATCAGCCCCAGCATTTT.

This chain connects TRBV7-2 to TRBJ2-1; D possibly matches TRBD1 or TRBD2 (5 bases each). V was cut by 3 bases and J by 8 bases, with 17 bases left in between. This CDR3 contains 15 residues. CDR1 and CDR2 (germline): SGHTA, FQGNSA. This chain's CDR3 is CASSFPGRKEDEQFF. The DNA of the CDR3 is TGTGCCAGCAGCTTTCCGGGACGGAAAGAGGATGAGCAGTTCTTC.

This clone was observed once. The chain uses TRBV7-2 and TRBJ2-2, with D perhaps TRBD2 (5 bases). Germline V lookup: CDR1 SGHTA, CDR2 FQGNSA. Trimming took off 7 bases at V and 4 bases at J, with 16 bases between the two ends. The CDR3 extends over 15 amino acids. CDR3 nucleotide sequence: TGTGCCAGCACCCCTACTAGGGCGAGCACCGGGGAGCTGTTTTTT. Its translation: CASTPTRASTGELFF. The whole variable domain, remainder taken from reference TRBV7-2 and TRBJ2-2, is GAGVSQSPSNKVTEKGKDVELRCDPISGHTALYWYRQSLGQGLEFLIYFQGNSAPDKSGLPSDRFSAERTGGSVSTLTIQRTQQEDSAVYLCASTPTRASTGELFFGEGSRLTVL.

The CDR3 protein is CASSSGGAGQETQYF. CDR3 bases: TGTGCCAGCAGCTCCGGTGGGGCAGGGCAAGAGACCCAGTACTTC. The J gene is TRBJ2-5, the V gene TRBV5-4; D may be TRBD1 (5 bases). The CDR3 has 15 amino acids. With 3 bases removed from V and 2 bases from J, the gap between germline ends came to 14 bases. Germline-derived CDR1 and CDR2 are SGHNT and YYREEE (reference sequence).

The chain couples TRBV5-4 to TRBJ2-4, with D perhaps given as TRBD1 or TRBD2 (7 bases each). Germline CDR1 is SGHNT and CDR2 is YYREEE (reference sequence). Trimming left V 4 bases short and J 7 bases short, with 15 bases between. This CDR3 is 14 amino acids long. DNA of the CDR3: TGTGCCAGCAGCCTCAACCAGGGGGGGAACATTCAGTACTTC. This codes for CASSLNQGGNIQYF.

V usage is TRBV27 and J usage is TRBJ1-4, with 9 positions matching TRBD1. Germline trimming cut 3 bases from V and 7 bases from J; bases unmatched to any gene: 21. In germline, CDR1 is MNHEY, CDR2 SMNVEV (reference sequence). CDR3 length equals 20 residues. CDR3 region: CASSFLIGTGPSPGVEKLFF. CDR3 nucleotide sequence: TGTGCCAGCAGTTTTTTGATTGGGACAGGGCCCTCCCCCGGCGTTGAAAAACTGTTTTTT.

CDR3 sequence reads: CASSLGPPSGLSYEQYF. For the CDR3, the DNA is TGTGCCAGCAGCTTAGGGCCCCCTAGCGGGCTATCCTACGAGCAGTACTTC. The chain has TRBV11-2 and TRBJ2-7, with 8 bases identical to TRBD2. The V gene end was trimmed by 1 base and the J gene end by 1 base; junction bases not matched to a gene: 9. The CDR3 has 17 amino acids. Per the germline V gene, CDR1 is SGHAT and CDR2 is FQNNGV.

The chain uses TRBV19 and TRBJ2-2, with a weak D call TRBD1 (6 bases). Germline-derived CDR1 and CDR2 are LNHDA and SQIVND (reference sequence). The V and J ends lost 6 bases and 6 bases respectively, with 14 bases between them. The CDR3 spans 14 residues. The CDR3 nucleotides are TGTGCCAGTAGACTCTCAGGGGTTCCCGGGGAGCTGTTTTTT. Amino acid sequence: CASRLSGVPGELFF.

The chain couples TRBV18 to TRBJ1-2; no clear D gene. Germline V gene sequence: CDR1 KGHSH, CDR2 LQKENI. Trimming took 6 bases from V and 0 from J, leaving 8 bases between them. This CDR3 has 13 amino acids. CDR3 coding DNA: TGTGCCAGCTCCCGCGGGGCTAACTATGGCTACACCTTC. Its translation is CASSRGANYGYTF. The full variable domain, with the rest looked up from reference TRBV18 and TRBJ1-2, is NAGVMQNPRHLVRRRGQEARLRCSPMKGHSHVYWYRQLPEEGLKFMVYLQKENIIDESGMPKERFSAEFPKEGPSILRIQQVVRGDSAAYFCASSRGANYGYTFGSGTRLTVV.